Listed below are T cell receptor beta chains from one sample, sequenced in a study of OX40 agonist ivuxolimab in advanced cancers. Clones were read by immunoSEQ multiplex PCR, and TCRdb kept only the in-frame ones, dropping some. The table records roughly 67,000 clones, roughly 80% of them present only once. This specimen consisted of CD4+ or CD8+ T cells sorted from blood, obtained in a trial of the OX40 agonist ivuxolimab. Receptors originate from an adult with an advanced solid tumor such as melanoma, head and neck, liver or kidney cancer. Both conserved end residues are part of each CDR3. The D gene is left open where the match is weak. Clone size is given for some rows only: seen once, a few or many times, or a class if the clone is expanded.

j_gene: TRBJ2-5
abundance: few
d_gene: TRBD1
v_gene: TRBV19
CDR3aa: CASSRQGRLETQYF
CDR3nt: TGTGCCAGTAGTAGACAGGGGCGCCTGGAGACCCAGTACTTC

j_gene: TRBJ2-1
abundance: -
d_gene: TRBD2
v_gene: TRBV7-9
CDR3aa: CASRIISGSSYNEQFF
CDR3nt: TGTGCCAGCAGGATAATTAGCGGGAGCTCCTACAATGAGCAGTTCTTC

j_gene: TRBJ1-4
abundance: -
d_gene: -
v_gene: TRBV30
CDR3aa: CAWTPGLPNEKLFF
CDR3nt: TGTGCCTGGACCCCGGGACTTCCTAATGAAAAACTGTTTTTT

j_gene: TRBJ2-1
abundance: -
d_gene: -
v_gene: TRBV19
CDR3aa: CASSIKWSGRNEQFF
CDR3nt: TGTGCCAGTAGTATAAAGTGGTCAGGGCGCAATGAGCAGTTCTTC

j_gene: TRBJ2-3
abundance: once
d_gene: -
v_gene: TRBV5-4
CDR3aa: CASRQGIEEDTQYF
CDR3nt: TGTGCCAGCAGACAGGGAATAGAGGAAGATACGCAGTATTTT

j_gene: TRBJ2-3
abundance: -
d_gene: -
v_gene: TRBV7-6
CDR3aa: CASSPRPLDTQYF
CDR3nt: TGTGCCAGCAGCCCCCGACCGTTAGATACGCAGTATTTT

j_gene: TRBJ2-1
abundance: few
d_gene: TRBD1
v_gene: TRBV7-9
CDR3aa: CASSSNRGIDEQFF
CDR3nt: TGTGCCAGCAGTTCCAACAGGGGAATAGATGAGCAGTTCTTC

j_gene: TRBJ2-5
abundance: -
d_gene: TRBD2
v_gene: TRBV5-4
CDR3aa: CASSQGSGGQETQYF
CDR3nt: TGTGCCAGCAGCCAAGGGTCGGGGGGGCAAGAGACCCAGTACTTC

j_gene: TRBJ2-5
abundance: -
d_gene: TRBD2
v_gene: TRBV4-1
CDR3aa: CASSQDPRRGRETQYF
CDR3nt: TGCGCCAGCAGCCAGGACCCACGGCGGGGGAGAGAGACCCAGTACTTC

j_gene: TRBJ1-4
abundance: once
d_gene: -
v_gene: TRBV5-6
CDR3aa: CASSPSGATNEKLFF
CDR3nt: TGTGCCAGCAGCCCGTCGGGTGCAACTAATGAAAAACTGTTTTTT

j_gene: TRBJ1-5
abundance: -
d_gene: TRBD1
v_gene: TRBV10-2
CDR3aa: CASSVPGGGQPQHF
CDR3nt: TGCGCCAGCAGTGTCCCAGGGGGCGGTCAGCCCCAGCATTTT

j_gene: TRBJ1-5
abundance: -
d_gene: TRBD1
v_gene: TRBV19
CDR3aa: CASSPHQGAQYQPQHF
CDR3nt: TGTGCCAGTAGTCCTCACCAGGGGGCGCAGTATCAGCCCCAGCATTTT

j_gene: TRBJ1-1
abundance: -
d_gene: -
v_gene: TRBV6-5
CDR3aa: CASTAPGSAEAFF
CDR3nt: TGTGCCAGCACTGCGCCTGGAAGTGCTGAAGCTTTCTTT

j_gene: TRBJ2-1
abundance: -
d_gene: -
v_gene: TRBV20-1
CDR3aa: CSAGHNEQFF
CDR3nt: TGCAGTGCTGGCCACAATGAGCAGTTCTTC

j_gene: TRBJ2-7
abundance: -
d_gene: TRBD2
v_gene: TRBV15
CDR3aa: CATSRVLAGGNEQYF
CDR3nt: TGTGCCACCAGCAGAGTACTAGCGGGAGGGAACGAGCAGTACTTC

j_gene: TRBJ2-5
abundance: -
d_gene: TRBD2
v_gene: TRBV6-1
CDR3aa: CASSEGGSGSSETQYF
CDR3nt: TGTGCCAGCAGTGAAGGGGGCAGCGGGAGTTCCGAGACCCAGTACTTC

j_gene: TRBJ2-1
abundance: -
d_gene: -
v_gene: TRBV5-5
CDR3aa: CASSLVGISYNEQFF
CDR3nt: TGTGCCAGCAGCTTGGTGGGGATCTCCTACAATGAGCAGTTCTTC

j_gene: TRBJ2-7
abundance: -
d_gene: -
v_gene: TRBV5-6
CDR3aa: CASSLSAGLYEQYF
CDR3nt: TGTGCCAGCAGCTTGTCTGCGGGGCTCTACGAGCAGTACTTC

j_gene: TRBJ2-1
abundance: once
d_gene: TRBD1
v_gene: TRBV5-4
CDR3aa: CASSHGTGFLNEQFF
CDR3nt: TGTGCCAGCAGCCACGGGACAGGGTTTCTCAATGAGCAGTTCTTC

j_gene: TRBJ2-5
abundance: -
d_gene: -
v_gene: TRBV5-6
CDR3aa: CASSFGRGIQETQYF
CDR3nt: TGTGCCAGCAGCTTCGGCAGGGGCATCCAAGAGACCCAGTACTTC

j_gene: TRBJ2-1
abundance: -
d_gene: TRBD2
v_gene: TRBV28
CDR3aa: CASRAKGTSGWRGEQFF
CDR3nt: TGTGCCAGCAGGGCCAAAGGGACTAGCGGGTGGAGGGGTGAGCAGTTCTTC

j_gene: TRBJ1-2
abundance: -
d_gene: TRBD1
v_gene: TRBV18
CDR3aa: CASSPSTTLTGNGYTF
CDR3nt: TGTGCCAGCTCACCCTCCACGACTTTGACAGGGAATGGCTACACCTTC

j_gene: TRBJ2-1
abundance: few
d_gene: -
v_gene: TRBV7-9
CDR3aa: CASSLEFRGQFF
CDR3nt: TGTGCCAGCAGCTTAGAGTTTAGAGGGCAGTTCTTC

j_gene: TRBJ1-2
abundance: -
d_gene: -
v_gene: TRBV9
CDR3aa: CASIGLKGYTF
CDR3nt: TGTGCCAGCATTGGGTTGAAGGGCTACACCTTC

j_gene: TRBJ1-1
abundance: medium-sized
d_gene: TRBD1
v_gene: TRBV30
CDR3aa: CAWWTGANTEAFF
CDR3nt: TGTGCCTGGTGGACAGGGGCTAACACTGAAGCTTTCTTT

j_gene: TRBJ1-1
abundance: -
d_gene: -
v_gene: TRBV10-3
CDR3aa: CAISESLTRQGSTEAFF
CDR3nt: TGTGCCATCAGTGAGTCCCTCACCAGGCAGGGATCCACTGAAGCTTTCTTT

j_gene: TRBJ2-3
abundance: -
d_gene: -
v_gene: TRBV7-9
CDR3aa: CASSLDYGTDTQYF
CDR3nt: TGTGCCAGCAGCTTAGACTACGGGACAGATACGCAGTATTTT

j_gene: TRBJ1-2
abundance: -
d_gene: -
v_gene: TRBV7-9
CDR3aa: CASSLAGGQSGGYTF
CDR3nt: TGTGCCAGCAGCTTAGCCGGGGGGCAGTCCGGTGGCTACACCTTC

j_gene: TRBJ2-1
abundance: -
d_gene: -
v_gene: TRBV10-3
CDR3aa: CAISDTGTRPSNEQFF
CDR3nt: TGTGCCATCAGTGACACCGGGACCAGACCCTCCAATGAGCAGTTCTTC